Listed here are 11 T cell receptor beta chains from one sample, sequenced in a study of OX40 agonist ivuxolimab in advanced cancers. TCRdb keeps only in-frame clones here, not all; method: immunoSEQ multiplex PCR. The sample lists 65,000 to 90,000 clones, 86% occurring once. The material sequenced was CD4+ or CD8+ T cells sorted from blood, taken in a trial of the OX40 agonist ivuxolimab. These receptors all come from an adult with an advanced solid tumor such as melanoma, head and neck, liver or kidney cancer.

The V call is TRBV4-3, the J call TRBJ2-7; tentative D call: TRBD1 (6 bases). Germline-derived CDR1 and CDR2 are LGHNA and YSLEER. Trimming took off 1 base at V and 5 bases at J, with 15 bases between the two ends. The CDR3 consists of 15 residues. In DNA, the CDR3 is TGCGCCAGCAGCCAAGGCCAAAGGGGGATCGACGAGCAGTACTTC. Protein: CASSQGQRGIDEQYF.

The genes are TRBV7-2 and TRBJ2-1; D gene unclear. The CDR3 contains 11 residues. Trimming shortened V by 2 bases and J by 7 bases, and 3 bases separated the two germline ends. The germline gives CDR1 SGHTA, CDR2 FQGNSA. The CDR3 DNA sequence: TGTGCCAGCAGCTTATTTAATGAGCAGTTCTTC. This codes for CASSLFNEQFF.

The J gene is TRBJ2-7, the V gene TRBV19, with 7 bases aligning to TRBD2. The CDR3 has 14 residues. The V gene's germline CDR1 is LNHDA and CDR2 SQIVND (reference sequence). Losses at the gene ends were 5 bases for V and 6 bases for J; bases not matched to a gene: 10. The CDR3 nucleotides read TGTGCCAGTAGTCCGACTAGCATCGTCTCCGAGCAGTACTTC. Encoded protein: CASSPTSIVSEQYF.

This chain links TRBV27 with TRBJ2-7; 8 positions match TRBD1. Looked up from germline, CDR1 is MNHEY and CDR2 is SMNVEV (reference sequence). Trimming at V came to 6 bases and at J to 2 bases, leaving 9 bases not matched to a gene. There are 15 residues in the CDR3. The DNA of the CDR3 is TGTGCCAGCAGCCGGGCCTCACAGGGGGCCTACGAGCAGTACTTC. As protein: CASSRASQGAYEQYF.

The chain recombines TRBV11-2 with TRBJ1-2; no firm D call. Germline CDR1 SGHAT, CDR2 FQNNGV. V was shortened by 5 bases and J by 4 bases, with 8 bases between the two germline ends. The CDR3 is 12 amino acids. The CDR3 protein is CASSGQSYGYTF. CDR3 nucleotide sequence: TGTGCCAGCAGCGGTCAGTCCTATGGCTACACCTTC.

The V and J genes are TRBV9 and TRBJ1-1; possibly TRBD1 for D (5 bases). Germline lookup yields CDR1 SGDLS and CDR2 YYNGEE. V dropped 3 bases and J dropped 11 bases, with 20 bases sitting between them. This CDR3 has 14 amino acids. DNA of the CDR3: TGTGCCAGCAGCGCGGAAGGGGCGCTAGCGAGGGCTTTCTTT. Amino acids: CASSAEGALARAFF.

V usage is TRBV5-6 and J usage is TRBJ1-3, with D unclear. Deletions cut 0 bases from V and 6 bases from J, with 4 bases between. The germline CDR1 and CDR2 sequences are SGHDT and YYEEEE. The CDR3 runs to 12 residues. The DNA for the CDR3 is TGTGCCAGCAGCTTGGGCACAAACACCATATATTTT. Translating gives CASSLGTNTIYF.

The sample holds a few counts of this clone. The rearrangement uses TRBV9 and TRBJ2-2, with a weak D call TRBD1 (6 bases). V shed 0 bases and J shed 6 bases, with 15 bases lying between them. The CDR3 consists of 16 residues. Germline CDR1 SGDLS, CDR2 YYNGEE. CDR3 amino acids: CASSVVQGSIAGELFF. The CDR3 DNA reads as TGTGCCAGCAGCGTAGTTCAGGGGTCGATAGCCGGGGAGCTGTTTTTT.

This chain connects TRBV5-1 to TRBJ1-5; tentatively, D is TRBD1 (5 bases). Trimming shortened V by 4 bases and J by 1 base, and 9 bases separated the two germline ends. CDR1 is SGHRS and CDR2 is YFSETQ in the germline V gene. CDR3 size: 14 residues. The CDR3 nucleotides read TGCGCCAGCAGCCCGGGGCCGAGCAATCAGCCCCAGCATTTT. Translated: CASSPGPSNQPQHF.

This clone was recorded once. The gene calls are TRBV20-1 and TRBJ2-1; D uncertain. Trimming cost V 1 base and J 5 bases, with 3 bases left between them. The CDR3 has 11 residues. The V gene's germline CDR1 is DFQATT and CDR2 SNEGSKA (reference sequence). As DNA, the CDR3 is TGCAGTGCTAGAGGAGACAATGAGCAGTTCTTC. Amino acids: CSARGDNEQFF.

The chain recombines TRBV18 with TRBJ1-1, with 7 bases matching TRBD1. The CDR3 runs 17 residues. Unmatched junction bases numbered 16, after V lost 6 bases and J lost 3 bases. Germline V gives CDR1 KGHSH, CDR2 LQKENI. The CDR3: CASSPAGRGGADTEAFF. As DNA, the CDR3 is TGTGCCAGCTCCCCCGCCGGCAGGGGGGGTGCGGACACTGAAGCTTTCTTT.